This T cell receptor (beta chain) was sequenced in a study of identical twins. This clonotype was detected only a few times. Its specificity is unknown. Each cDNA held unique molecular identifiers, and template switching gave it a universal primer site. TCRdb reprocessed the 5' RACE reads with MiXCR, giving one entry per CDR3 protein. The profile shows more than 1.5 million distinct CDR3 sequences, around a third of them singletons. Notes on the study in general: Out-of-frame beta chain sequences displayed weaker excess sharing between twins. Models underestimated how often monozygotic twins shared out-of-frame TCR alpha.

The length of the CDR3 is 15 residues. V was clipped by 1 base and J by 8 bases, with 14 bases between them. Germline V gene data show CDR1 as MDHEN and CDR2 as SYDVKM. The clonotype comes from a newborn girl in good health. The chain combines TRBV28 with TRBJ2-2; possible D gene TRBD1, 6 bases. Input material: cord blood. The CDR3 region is CASSLSPGAWGELFF. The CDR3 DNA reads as TGTGCCAGCAGTTTATCCCCAGGGGCCTGGGGGGAGCTGTTTTTT.